Below, 11 T cell receptor beta chains from the same sample are listed, as sequenced in a study of shared clonotypes between healthy human individuals. TCRdb's copy holds only in-frame clones and misses some; the assay was immunoSEQ multiplex PCR. Altogether around 530,000 clones are present, roughly four fifths being singletons, with the ten largest covering around 12%. The sequenced material came from PBMCs. Receptors were obtained from a woman between 40 and 55 years old in good health. Some clones in this sample may be carry-over from other donors' samples.

The chain is built from TRBV30 and TRBJ2-5; D remains unclear. From germline, CDR1 is GTSNPN and CDR2 SVGIG (reference sequence). CDR3 size: 14 residues. V lost 0 bases, J lost 11 bases, and 19 bases lay in between. The CDR3 DNA is TGTGCCTGGAGTGTCTTAGGACGGAGCTTTTGGCAGTACTTC. It is translated as CAWSVLGRSFWQYF.

The rearrangement links TRBV5-1 to TRBJ2-5, with a possible D match to TRBD1 (6 bases). This CDR3 spans 15 amino acids. V lost 4 bases and J lost 5, with 18 bases in between. In germline, CDR1 is SGHRS, CDR2 YFSETQ. CDR3 sequence: CASSPGSTGMETQYF. For the CDR3, the DNA is TGCGCCAGCAGCCCCGGTAGCACAGGGATGGAGACCCAGTACTTC.

V and J are TRBV9 and TRBJ1-1; a weak D match, TRBD1 (5 bases). V lost 0 bases, J lost 0 bases, and 12 bases lay in between. Germline CDR1 SGDLS, CDR2 YYNGEE. There are 16 residues in the CDR3. The CDR3 is CASSVGGGLMNTEAFF. DNA for the CDR3: TGTGCCAGCAGCGTAGGGGGCGGACTTATGAACACTGAAGCTTTCTTT.

The chain carries TRBV5-1 and TRBJ1-1, with a weak D call TRBD1 (5 bases). The CDR3 is 14 amino acids. Trimming cost V 9 bases and J 1 base, with 16 bases left between them. Germline CDR1 and CDR2: SGHRS and YFSETQ. The CDR3 is CATKDRPENTEAFF. CDR3 DNA: TGCGCCACCAAAGACAGACCCGAGAACACTGAAGCTTTCTTT.

This chain links TRBV10-2 with TRBJ1-2; tentative D call: TRBD1 (5 bases). The CDR3 totals 13 residues. Germline values: CDR1 WSHSY, CDR2 SAAADI. Trimming took 4 bases from V and 7 from J, leaving 13 bases between them. The CDR3 DNA reads TGCGCCAGCAGTGCCTACAGGTTTAGTGGCTACACCTTC. This sequence encodes CASSAYRFSGYTF.

A remark on this clone: A far larger clone is off by one base, so a read error is likely. Other DNA sequences in this sample translate to the same CDR3. The CDR3 region is CASSLPGYGYTF. CDR3 nucleotide sequence: TGTGCCAGCAGCTTACCCGGCTATGGCTACACCTTC. This sequence joins TRBV7-2 and TRBJ1-2; D gene uncertain. The CDR3 spans 12 residues. Looked up from germline, CDR1 is SGHTA and CDR2 is FQGNSA. Trimming left V 2 bases short and J 4 bases short, with 5 bases between. The variable domain in full, completed from reference TRBV7-2 and TRBJ1-2, reads GAGVSQSPSNKVTEKGKDVELRCDPISGHTALYWYRQSLGQGLEFLIYFQGNSAPDKSGLPSDRFSAERTGGSVSTLTIQRTQQEDSAVYLCASSLPGYGYTFGSGTRLTVV.

This chain connects TRBV11-3 to TRBJ2-7; 7 nucleotides align to TRBD1. CDR1 is SGHNT, CDR2 YENEEA, per germline. Germline trimming cut 5 bases from V and 3 bases from J; bases unmatched to any gene: 7. CDR3 size: 14 residues. The CDR3 bases are TGTGCCAGCAGCCCCGGGACAGTAGACTACGAGCAGTACTTC. It yields the protein CASSPGTVDYEQYF.

This chain joins TRBV10-3 and TRBJ2-1; TRBD2 aligns across 8 bases. Germline V gene sequence: CDR1 ENHRY, CDR2 SYGVKD. The CDR3 is 13 residues long. J gave up 10 bases and V 4 bases, and 6 bases lay outside the gene matches. The CDR3 sequence is CAISGEAGAEQFF. The CDR3 DNA follows: TGTGCCATCAGTGGGGAAGCGGGGGCCGAGCAGTTCTTC.

The chain is built from TRBV4-1 and TRBJ2-7, with 14 bases aligning to TRBD2. Germline loops: CDR1 MGHRA, CDR2 YSYEKL. The V segment lost 2 bases and the J segment 3 bases; nucleotides outside the gene matches: 6. The CDR3 contains 17 residues. Written as DNA, the CDR3 is TGCGCCAGCAGCCAAATGACTAGCGGGAGGGTTAACTACGAGCAGTACTTC. Protein product: CASSQMTSGRVNYEQYF.

J is TRBJ2-1 and V is TRBV4-1, with D perhaps matching TRBD1 (5 bases). Germline CDR1 reads MGHRA; CDR2 reads YSYEKL. The CDR3 is made up of 16 amino acids. Trimming removed 4 bases at V and 6 bases at J, with 19 bases between. DNA of the CDR3: TGCGCCAGCAGCCCACGATGGGGCGGAGCCTCCAATGAGCAGTTCTTC. Protein: CASSPRWGGASNEQFF.

The chain has TRBV6-1 and TRBJ2-5; D is possibly TRBD1 or TRBD2 (5 bases each). The CDR3 loop spans 13 amino acids. V lost 5 bases, J lost 4 bases, and 11 bases lay in between. From germline, CDR1 is MNHNS and CDR2 SASEGT. The chain's CDR3 is CASSRDRRETQYF. The CDR3 coding sequence is TGTGCCAGCAGTCGGGACCGCCGAGAGACCCAGTACTTC.